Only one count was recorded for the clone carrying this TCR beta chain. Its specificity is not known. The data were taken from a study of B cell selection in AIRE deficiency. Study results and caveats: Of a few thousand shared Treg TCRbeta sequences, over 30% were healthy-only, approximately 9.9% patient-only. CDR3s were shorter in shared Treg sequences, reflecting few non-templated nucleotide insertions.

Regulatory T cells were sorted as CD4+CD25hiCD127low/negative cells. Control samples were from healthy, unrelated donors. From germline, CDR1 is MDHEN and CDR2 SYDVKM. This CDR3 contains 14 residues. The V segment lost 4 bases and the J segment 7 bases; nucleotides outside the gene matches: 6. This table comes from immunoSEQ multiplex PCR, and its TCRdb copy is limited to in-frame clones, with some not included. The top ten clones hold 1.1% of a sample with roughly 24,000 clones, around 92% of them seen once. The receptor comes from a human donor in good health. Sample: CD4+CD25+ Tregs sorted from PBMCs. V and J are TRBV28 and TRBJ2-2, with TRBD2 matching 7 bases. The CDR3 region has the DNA TGTGCCAGCAGTTCTGGGGGGGATATCGGGGAGCTGTTTTTT. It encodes CASSSGGDIGELFF.